This T cell receptor (beta chain) was identified in a study of blood T cell repertoires in COVID-19. Per the germline V gene, CDR1 is MNHNS and CDR2 is SASEGT. Between the trimmed V and J ends, which lost 1 base and 5 bases, there was a span of 11 bases. The length of the CDR3 is 14 residues. Sequencing used immunoSEQ multiplex PCR; TCRdb keeps in-frame clones, though not all of them. The table records roughly 200,000 clones, around 81% of them present only once. The receptor comes from a man aged 50 to 59 with active or convalescent COVID-19. The sequencing sample was made of peripheral blood. V gene TRBV6-1 combines with J gene TRBJ1-2, with D perhaps matching TRBD1 (6 bases). The CDR3 region is CASSEDGTTYGYTF. The CDR3 DNA sequence: TGTGCCAGCAGTGAAGATGGGACAACTTATGGCTACACCTTC.